This T cell receptor (beta chain) was profiled in a study of blood T cells in healthy people across ages. Through a sample-barcoded 5' primer and a J-beta primer mix, a second PCR was run for roughly 6 to 12 cycles. TCRdb re-called the 5' RACE reads through MiXCR, storing one row per CDR3 protein. Counted here are roughly 560,000 distinct CDR3 sequences, 24% occurring once; the ten biggest clones make up just over 8.5%. There were at least 5 micrograms of total RNA extracted from every sample. This sample also belongs to another study, concerning T cells of mothers and their children. In that study: Reads obtained per mother exceeded 8.5 million TCR beta CDR3 reads, with some 3 million obtained per child.

The source material was blood. The sequence was obtained from a boy under 18 in good health.

The CDR3 sequence is CASSQDFAGRNSPLHF. The CDR3 DNA sequence: TGCGCCAGCAGCCAAGATTTTGCAGGGAGGAATTCACCCCTCCACTTT. The gene calls are TRBV4-3 and TRBJ1-6, with D tentatively TRBD1 (5 bases). V gave up 0 bases and J gave up 7 bases, with 13 bases separating them. The germline CDR1 and CDR2 sequences are LGHNA and YSLEER. CDR3 length: 16 residues.